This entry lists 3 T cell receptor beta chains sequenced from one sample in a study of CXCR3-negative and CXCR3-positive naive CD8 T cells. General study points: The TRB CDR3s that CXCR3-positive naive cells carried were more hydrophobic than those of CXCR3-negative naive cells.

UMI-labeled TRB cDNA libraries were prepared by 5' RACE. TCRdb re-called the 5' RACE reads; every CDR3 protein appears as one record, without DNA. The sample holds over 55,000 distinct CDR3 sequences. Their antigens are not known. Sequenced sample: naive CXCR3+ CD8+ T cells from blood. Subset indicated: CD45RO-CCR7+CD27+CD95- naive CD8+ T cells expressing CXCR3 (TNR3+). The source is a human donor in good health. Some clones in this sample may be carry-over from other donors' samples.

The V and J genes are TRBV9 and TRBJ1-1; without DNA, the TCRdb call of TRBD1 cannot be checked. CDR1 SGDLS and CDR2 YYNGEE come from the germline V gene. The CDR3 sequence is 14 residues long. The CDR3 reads CASSAGQGGSEAFF.

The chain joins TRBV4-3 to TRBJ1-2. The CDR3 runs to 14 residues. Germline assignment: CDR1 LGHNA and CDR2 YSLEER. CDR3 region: CASSQDLEGDGYTF.

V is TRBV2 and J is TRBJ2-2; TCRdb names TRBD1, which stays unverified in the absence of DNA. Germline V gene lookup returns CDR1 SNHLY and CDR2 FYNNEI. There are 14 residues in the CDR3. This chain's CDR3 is CASSWGAGTGELFF.